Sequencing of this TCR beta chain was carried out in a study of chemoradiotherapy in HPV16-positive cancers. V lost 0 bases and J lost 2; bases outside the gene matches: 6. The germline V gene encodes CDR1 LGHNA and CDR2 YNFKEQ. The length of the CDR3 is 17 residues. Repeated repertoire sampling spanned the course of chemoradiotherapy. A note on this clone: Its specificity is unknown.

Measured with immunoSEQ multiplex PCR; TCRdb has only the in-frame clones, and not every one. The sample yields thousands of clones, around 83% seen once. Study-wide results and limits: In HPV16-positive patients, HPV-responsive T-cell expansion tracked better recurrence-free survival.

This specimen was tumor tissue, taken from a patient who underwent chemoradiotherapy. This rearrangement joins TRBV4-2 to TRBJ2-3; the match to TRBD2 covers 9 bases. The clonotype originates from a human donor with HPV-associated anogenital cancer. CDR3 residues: CASSQDWRGGPTDTQYF. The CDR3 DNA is TGTGCCAGCAGCCAAGATTGGCGGGGGGGCCCCACAGATACGCAGTATTTT.